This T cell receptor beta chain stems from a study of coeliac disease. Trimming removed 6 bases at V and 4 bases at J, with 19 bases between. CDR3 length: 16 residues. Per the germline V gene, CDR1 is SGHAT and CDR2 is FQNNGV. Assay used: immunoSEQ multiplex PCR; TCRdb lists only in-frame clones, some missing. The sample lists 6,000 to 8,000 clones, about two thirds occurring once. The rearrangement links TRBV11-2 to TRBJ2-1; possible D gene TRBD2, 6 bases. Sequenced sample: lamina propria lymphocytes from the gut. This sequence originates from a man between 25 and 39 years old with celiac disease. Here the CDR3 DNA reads TGTGCCAGCAGGTCCATCAAGCGGGCAGCATACAATGAGCAGTTCTTC. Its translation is CASRSIKRAAYNEQFF. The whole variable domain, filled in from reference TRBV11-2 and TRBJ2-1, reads EAGVAQSPRYKIIEKRQSVAFWCNPISGHATLYWYQQILGQGPKLLIQFQNNGVVDDSQLPKDRFSAERLKGVDSTLKIQPAKLEDSAVYLCASRSIKRAAYNEQFFGPGTRLTVL.